The 6 T cell receptor beta chains reported below all come from one sample, sequenced in a study of OX40 agonist ivuxolimab in advanced cancers. Assay: immunoSEQ multiplex PCR; the TCRdb copy retains only in-frame clones and omits some. The sample yields tens of thousands of clones, over 90% seen once. Sequenced material: CD4+ or CD8+ T cells sorted from blood, taken in a trial of the OX40 agonist ivuxolimab. Receptor source: an adult with an advanced solid tumor such as melanoma, head and neck, liver or kidney cancer.

The chain carries TRBV19 and TRBJ2-5; D is possibly TRBD1 (6 bases). The V and J ends lost 3 bases and 5 bases respectively, with 22 bases between them. The CDR3 extends over 17 amino acids. The germline gives CDR1 LNHDA, CDR2 SQIVND (reference sequence). DNA of the CDR3: TGTGCCAGTAGTATTCTGGTGAGGCAGGGGACCGACGAGACCCAGTACTTC. This codes for CASSILVRQGTDETQYF.

This clone was seen once. V usage is TRBV9 and J usage is TRBJ2-5; no clear D. This CDR3 region has 11 residues. The V and J ends lost 3 bases and 9 bases respectively, with 9 bases between them. CDR1 and CDR2 from the germline V gene are SGDLS and YYNGEE. This chain's CDR3 is CASSGPEAQYF. CDR3 coding DNA: TGTGCCAGCAGCGGGCCCGAGGCCCAGTACTTC.

As regards this clone: Other DNA sequences of this sample code for an identical CDR3. V is TRBV4-3 and J is TRBJ2-7; D might be TRBD1 (5 bases). V dropped 0 bases and J dropped 3 bases, with 6 bases sitting between them. The CDR3 spans 13 residues. Germline-derived CDR1 and CDR2 are LGHNA and YSLEER. Here the CDR3 DNA reads TGCGCCAGCAGCCAAGATAGGGGCTACGAGCAGTACTTC. Its protein is CASSQDRGYEQYF.

V usage is TRBV7-8 and J usage is TRBJ2-3; maybe TRBD1 (6 bases). CDR3 length: 18 residues. V lost 0 bases, J lost 5 bases, and 21 bases lay in between. CDR1 and CDR2 from the germline V gene are SGHVS and FQNEAQ. The CDR3 loop is CASSLASPGFQGLDTQYF. The CDR3 DNA reads as TGTGCCAGCAGCTTAGCGTCTCCGGGGTTTCAGGGGTTAGATACGCAGTATTTT.

The rearrangement links TRBV11-2 to TRBJ2-3, with 9 bases matching TRBD2. With 3 bases clipped from V and 2 bases from J, the junction kept 6 bases outside the gene matches. CDR1 is SGHAT, CDR2 FQNNGV, per germline. The CDR3 loop spans 16 amino acids. The CDR3 protein is CASSLTSGRPTDTQYF. Written as DNA, the CDR3 is TGTGCCAGCAGCTTGACGAGCGGGAGGCCCACAGATACGCAGTATTTT.

The V call is TRBV4-1, the J call TRBJ2-7, with 9 bases identical to TRBD1. Germline CDR1 is MGHRA and CDR2 is YSYEKL. CDR3 length: 14 amino acids. V shed 5 bases and J 3 bases; nucleotides not matched to a gene: 5. The CDR3 bases are TGCGCCAGCAGCTCCCGACAGGGGGACTACGAGCAGTACTTC. Protein product: CASSSRQGDYEQYF.